The 12 T cell receptor beta chains below all came from one sample that was sequenced in a study of cytomegalovirus exposure and HLA in healthy donors. PCR used 60 Vbeta primers and 13 Jbeta primers. Sequencing used immunoSEQ multiplex PCR; TCRdb keeps in-frame clones, though not all of them. The sample has around 120,000 clones; around 77% are singletons. Sequenced material: PBMCs. The receptors here all came from a woman aged 45-65 years in good health and CMV-seronegative.

This chain links TRBV7-2 with TRBJ2-5; TRBD2 aligns across 11 bases. CDR1 SGHTA and CDR2 FQGNSA come from the germline V gene. J was trimmed by 1 base and V by 1 base; bases with no gene match: 5. This CDR3 is 17 amino acids long. The CDR3 nucleotides are TGTGCCAGCAGCTTAGTTGGGACTAGCGGAATCCAAGAGACCCAGTACTTC. Translation: CASSLVGTSGIQETQYF.

The chain has TRBV7-9 and TRBJ1-2; 10 bases are a match to TRBD1. The CDR3 is 12 residues long. The V and J ends lost 1 base and 14 bases, in that order; junction bases with no gene match: 4. CDR1 is SEHNR and CDR2 is FQNEAQ in the germline V gene (reference sequence). CDR3 sequence: CASSLVGQGGTF. The CDR3, as DNA: TGTGCCAGCAGCTTAGTAGGACAGGGGGGAACCTTC.

About this clone itself: One end of the junction does not line up with germline, which may come from a read error. The genes are TRBV29-1 and TRBJ1-5; TRBD1 matches 12 bases. Germline V gene lookup returns CDR1 SQVTM and CDR2 ANQGSEA. The CDR3 loop spans 16 amino acids. The CDR3 DNA reads TGCAGCGTGGGGACAGGGGGCGAAGGGATCGATCAGCCCCAGAATTTT. Protein product: CSVGTGGEGIDQPQNF.

The J gene is TRBJ2-3, the V gene TRBV19; D is possibly TRBD2 (6 bases). CDR1 and CDR2 from the germline V gene are LNHDA and SQIVND (reference sequence). V was shortened by 7 bases and J by 10 bases, with 27 bases between the two germline ends. CDR3 length: 16 amino acids. As DNA, the CDR3 is TGTGCCAGTAACAACCCCCCGGGACTGAAATCGGGGGCGCAGTATTTT. Translation gives CASNNPPGLKSGAQYF.

The genes are TRBV30 and TRBJ2-5; 9 bases match TRBD2. The J call may be mistaken, given a closer DNA end match to TRBJ2-7. Germline assignment: CDR1 GTSNPN and CDR2 SVGIG (reference sequence). This CDR3 comprises 15 residues. The CDR3 nucleotides are TGTGCCTGGAGTGAGCTAGCGGGGATTTCCTACGAGCAGTACTTC. Its protein is CAWSELAGISYEQYF.

CDR3 bases: TGTGCCAGCAGTGAAGGGAGGAACACTGAAGCTTTCTTT. Protein sequence: CASSEGRNTEAFF. The gene calls are TRBV6-1 and TRBJ1-1, with unresolved D. The V gene lost 1 base and the J gene lost 1 base, with 4 bases spanning the gap. The CDR3 loop spans 13 amino acids. CDR1 is MNHNS, CDR2 SASEGT, per germline.

Concerning this clone itself: The germline gene is not matched at one end of the junction; a read error may be the cause. The genes are TRBV7-2 and TRBJ1-2; the match to TRBD1 covers 7 bases. Per the germline V gene, CDR1 is SGHTA and CDR2 is FQGNSA. This CDR3 is built from 14 residues. The DNA for the CDR3 is TGTGCCAGCAGCCGCGACAGGGAGAACTATGGCTACCCCTTC. Its protein product is CASSRDRENYGYPF.

This rearrangement joins TRBV11-2 to TRBJ2-2; D may be TRBD2 (6 bases). V dropped 5 bases and J dropped 1 base, with 11 bases sitting between them. CDR1 SGHAT and CDR2 FQNNGV come from the germline V gene. This CDR3 comprises 15 residues. This chain's CDR3 is CASSLLGGNTGELFF. Here the CDR3 DNA reads TGTGCCAGCAGCCTCCTGGGGGGGAACACCGGGGAGCTGTTTTTT.

The genes are TRBV30 and TRBJ2-7, with TRBD2 matching over 7 bases. V shed 3 bases and J 0 bases; nucleotides not matched to a gene: 8. The CDR3 is 15 residues long. CDR1 GTSNPN and CDR2 SVGIG come from the germline V gene (reference sequence). Here the CDR3 DNA reads TGTGCCTGGAGGCGGGGGACGGGAGTCTCCTACGAGCAGTACTTC. Its translation is CAWRRGTGVSYEQYF. The full variable domain, in which reference TRBV30 and TRBJ2-7 provide the parts outside the CDR3, is SQTIHQWPATLVQPVGSPLSLECTVEGTSNPNLYWYRQAAGRGLQLLFYSVGIGQISSEVPQNLSASRPQDRQFILSSKKLLLSDSGFYLCAWRRGTGVSYEQYFGPGTRLTVT.

J is TRBJ2-1 and V is TRBV5-4; 10 bases line up with TRBD2. Germline V gene sequence: CDR1 SGHNT, CDR2 YYREEE (reference sequence). This CDR3 contains 16 residues. J was trimmed by 0 bases and V by 3 bases; bases with no gene match: 3. The CDR3 DNA is TGTGCCAGCAGCTCGGGACTAGCGAGCTCCTACAATGAGCAGTTCTTC. Translated, it gives CASSSGLASSYNEQFF. The whole variable domain, remainder taken from reference TRBV5-4 and TRBJ2-1, is ETGVTQSPTHLIKTRGQQVTLRCSSQSGHNTVSWYQQALGQGPQFIFQYYREEENGRGNFPPRFSGLQFPNYSSELNVNALELDDSALYLCASSSGLASSYNEQFFGPGTRLTVL.

The sample holds one count of this clone. This chain links TRBV5-4 with TRBJ1-4, with 9 nucleotides matching TRBD1. V shed 2 bases, J shed 8 bases, and the junction held 13 bases outside the gene matches. Germline CDR1 SGHNT, CDR2 YYREEE (reference sequence). The CDR3 spans 17 residues. CDR3 DNA sequence: TGTGCCAGCAGCTTTCGGGGGGGTCACAGGGGGCTAGAAAAACTGTTTTTT. This translates into CASSFRGGHRGLEKLFF.

V is TRBV9 and J is TRBJ1-1, with D unresolved. Germline V gives CDR1 SGDLS, CDR2 YYNGEE. V was pared by 0 bases and J by 1 base, with 10 bases between. The CDR3 contains 15 residues. CDR3 nucleotides: TGTGCCAGCAGCGTAGGTTCATTCGGGAACACTGAAGCTTTCTTT. Its translation is CASSVGSFGNTEAFF.